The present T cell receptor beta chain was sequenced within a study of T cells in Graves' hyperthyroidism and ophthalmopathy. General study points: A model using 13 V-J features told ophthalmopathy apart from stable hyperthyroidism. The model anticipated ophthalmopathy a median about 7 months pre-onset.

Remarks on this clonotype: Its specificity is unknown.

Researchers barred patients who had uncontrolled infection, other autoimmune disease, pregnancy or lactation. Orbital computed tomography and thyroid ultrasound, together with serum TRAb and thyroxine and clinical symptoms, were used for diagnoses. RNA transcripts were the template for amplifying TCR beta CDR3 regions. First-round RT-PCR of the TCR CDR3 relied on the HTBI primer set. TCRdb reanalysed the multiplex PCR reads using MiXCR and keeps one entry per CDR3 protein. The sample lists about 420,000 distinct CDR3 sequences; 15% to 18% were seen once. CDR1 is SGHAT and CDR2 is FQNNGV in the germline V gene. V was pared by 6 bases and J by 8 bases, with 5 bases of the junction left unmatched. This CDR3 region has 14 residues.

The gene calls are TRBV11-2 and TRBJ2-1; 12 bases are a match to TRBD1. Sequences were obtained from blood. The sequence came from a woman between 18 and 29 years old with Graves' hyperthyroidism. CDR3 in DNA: TGTGCCAGCAGATCTGGGACAGGGGGCCATGAGCAGTTCTTC. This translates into CASRSGTGGHEQFF.